The present entry profiles one T cell receptor (beta chain) with its context. Libraries were prepared by immunoSEQ multiplex PCR; TCRdb keeps only in-frame clonotypes and omits some of them. The sample includes 80,000 to 130,000 clones, approximately 91% of them seen just once. The record originates from a study of PD-L1 blockade in urothelial cancer. Study summary: Administration of atezolizumab to patients began around 2014, at 1,200 mg intravenously every 3 weeks. Blood analysis occurred 3 weeks (second dose) and 6 weeks after treatment start. T cells numbered a median of approximately 150,000 in the blood samples.

The CDR3 is 15 residues long. Per the germline V gene, CDR1 is KGHSH and CDR2 is LQKENI. V trimming: 6 bases; J trimming: 9 bases; junction bases outside the gene matches: 10. The chain employs TRBV18 and TRBJ2-1; 11 bases line up with TRBD2. Sample: PBMCs, taken around atezolizumab (anti-PD-L1) treatment. This receptor was obtained from a woman aged 80 or over with urothelial cancer. Written as DNA, the CDR3 is TGTGCCAGCTCGTCCGGGACTAGCGGTGGGGGTGAGCAGTTCTTC. Translation: CASSSGTSGGGEQFF.